These 16 T cell receptor beta chains were all obtained from the same sample, sequenced in a study of blood T cell repertoires in COVID-19. Sequenced by immunoSEQ multiplex PCR; TCRdb stores in-frame clones only, minus some. The data hold hundreds of thousands of clones, with over 70% observed a single time. The sequenced sample consisted of peripheral blood. The receptors stem from a human donor in a cohort sampled during active COVID-19.

A single count supports this clone. V is TRBV10-1 and J is TRBJ2-1; 8 bases line up with TRBD1. The V segment lost 6 bases and the J segment 1 base; nucleotides outside the gene matches: 8. There are 16 residues in the CDR3. CDR1 and CDR2 from the germline V gene are WNHNN and SYGVQD (reference sequence). This CDR3 is CASSEDRGVSYNEQFF. The CDR3, as DNA: TGCGCCAGCAGCGAAGACAGGGGAGTTTCCTACAATGAGCAGTTCTTC.

The rearrangement uses TRBV28 and TRBJ1-4; 7 bases map to TRBD1. Per the germline V gene, CDR1 is MDHEN and CDR2 is SYDVKM. The CDR3 contains 15 residues. Trimming at V came to 6 bases and at J to 7 bases, leaving 11 bases not matched to a gene. The CDR3 loop is CASSTPTGLGEKLFF. In DNA, the CDR3 is TGTGCCAGCAGCACACCGACAGGGTTGGGTGAAAAACTGTTTTTT.

The rearrangement joins TRBV18 to TRBJ1-1; unclear D gene. This CDR3 has 15 residues. V was shortened by 3 bases and J by 0 bases, with 11 bases between the two germline ends. Per germline, CDR1 KGHSH and CDR2 LQKENI. The CDR3 is CASSPATHMNTEAFF. DNA for the CDR3: TGTGCCAGCTCACCCGCGACACATATGAACACTGAAGCTTTCTTT.

The V call is TRBV3-1 (or the pseudogene TRBV3-2), the J call TRBJ1-5; 8 bases agree with TRBD1. V lost 6 bases and J lost 6; bases outside the gene matches: 10. The CDR3 totals 15 residues. Germline values: CDR1 LGHDT, CDR2 YNNKEL (reference sequence). The CDR3 here is CASSRTGTYGQPQHF. The CDR3 coding sequence is TGTGCCAGCAGTCGGACAGGGACGTACGGTCAGCCCCAGCATTTT.

This chain uses TRBV27 with TRBJ1-2; D is uncertain. Deletions cut 1 base from V and 7 bases from J, with 16 bases between. The germline V gene encodes CDR1 MNHEY and CDR2 SMNVEV (reference sequence). This CDR3 contains 15 residues. The CDR3 region has the DNA TGTGCCAGCAGTTTATACCCCGACCGCGGAGGTGGCTACACCTTC. Encoded protein: CASSLYPDRGGGYTF.

The rearrangement uses TRBV7-6 and TRBJ2-4; TRBD2 matches 10 bases. The V gene end was trimmed by 10 bases and the J gene end by 9 bases; junction bases not matched to a gene: 9. Germline lookup yields CDR1 SGHVS and CDR2 FNYEAQ. The CDR3 runs to 13 residues. CDR3 DNA: TGTGCCAACCACGGGACTAGCGATGTCATTCAGTACTTC. This sequence encodes CANHGTSDVIQYF.

This chain connects TRBV28 to TRBJ1-5, with TRBD1 as a possible D gene (6 bases). This CDR3 has 14 residues. Germline values: CDR1 MDHEN, CDR2 SYDVKM. The V end lost 1 base, the J end lost 3 bases, and 7 bases lay between the germline ends. The CDR3 here is CASSLSGDNQPQHF. CDR3 sequence (DNA): TGTGCCAGCAGTTTATCAGGGGACAATCAGCCCCAGCATTTT.

This rearrangement joins TRBV11-2 to TRBJ2-5, with D possibly being TRBD1 (6 bases). CDR3 size: 14 residues. Germline V lookup: CDR1 SGHAT, CDR2 FQNNGV. The V end lost 1 base, the J end lost 5 bases, and 11 bases lay between the germline ends. CDR3 sequence reads: CASSLVGGRETQYF. In DNA, the CDR3 is TGTGCCAGCAGCTTAGTAGGGGGTCGGGAGACCCAGTACTTC.

The chain links TRBV5-4 to TRBJ1-2; 8 positions agree with TRBD1. The CDR3 loop spans 14 amino acids. Losses at the gene ends were 0 bases for V and 8 bases for J; bases not matched to a gene: 6. Per the germline V gene, CDR1 is SGHNT and CDR2 is YYREEE (reference sequence). CDR3 sequence reads: CASSLDRGRDGYTF. The CDR3 DNA follows: TGTGCCAGCAGCTTGGACAGGGGGAGAGACGGCTACACCTTC. Complete variable domain (other parts from reference TRBV5-4 and TRBJ1-2): ETGVTQSPTHLIKTRGQQVTLRCSSQSGHNTVSWYQQALGQGPQFIFQYYREEENGRGNFPPRFSGLQFPNYSSELNVNALELDDSALYLCASSLDRGRDGYTFGSGTRLTVV.

The sample holds a few counts of this clone. The chain employs TRBV6-2 or TRBV6-3 and TRBJ1-2; 8 bases are shared with TRBD1. The CDR3 totals 13 residues. Germline V gene sequence: CDR1 MNHEY, CDR2 SVGEGT. The V and J ends lost 2 bases and 6 bases, in that order; junction bases with no gene match: 2. The CDR3 DNA sequence: TGTGCCAGCAGTTACCAGGGGGCGAATGGCTACACCTTC. Its protein product is CASSYQGANGYTF.

J is TRBJ2-7 and V is TRBV9; TRBD2 matches at 12 bases. Germline values: CDR1 SGDLS, CDR2 YYNGEE. V lost 3 bases, J lost 3 bases, and 4 bases stayed unmatched. The CDR3 spans 15 residues. The CDR3 nucleotides are TGTGCCAGCAGCGCCGGACTAGCGGGAAGCTACGAGCAGTACTTC. Its translation is CASSAGLAGSYEQYF.

The chain is built from TRBV21-1 and TRBJ1-5; the DNA was not used to check the table's D call, TRBD1. TRBV21-1 corresponds to a pseudogene. The CDR3 runs to 15 residues. CDR3 residues: CASSMLTGGYQPQHF. CDR3 DNA: TGTGCCAGCAGCATGCTGACAGGGGGGTATCAGCCCCAGCATTTT.

The chain is built from TRBV19 and TRBJ1-2; D perhaps matches TRBD1 (5 bases). Deletions cut 9 bases from V and 8 bases from J, with 22 bases between. The length of the CDR3 is 14 residues. The germline V gene has CDR1 LNHDA and CDR2 SQIVND (reference sequence). DNA for the CDR3: TGTGCCAGCCGAGCTCTTGACAGCGCCTGGGGCTACACCTTC. Protein product: CASRALDSAWGYTF.

This clone was detected only a few times. The chain recombines TRBV4-2 with TRBJ2-1; D not certain. V lost 2 bases to trimming and J lost 0 bases, with 26 bases between them. Germline CDR1 LGHNA, CDR2 YNFKEQ. CDR3 length equals 21 residues. The DNA for the CDR3 is TGTGCCAGCAGCCAACATCAAATATCCGAACACTACAACGGCTCCTACAATGAGCAGTTCTTC. Translated, it gives CASSQHQISEHYNGSYNEQFF.

This chain links TRBV10-3 with TRBJ2-5; TRBD2 matches 13 bases. Unmatched junction bases numbered 3, after V lost 9 bases and J lost 2 bases. This CDR3 comprises 14 residues. Germline loops: CDR1 ENHRY, CDR2 SYGVKD. Here the CDR3 DNA reads TGTGCCATTGGGACTAGCGGGGTTCAAGAGACCCAGTACTTC. Protein product: CAIGTSGVQETQYF.

This chain joins TRBV6-2 or TRBV6-3 and TRBJ2-7; 8 bases align to TRBD1. Germline CDR1 reads MNHEY; CDR2 reads SVGEGT. The ends lost 4 bases at V and 5 bases at J; junction bases unmatched: 10. This CDR3 spans 15 amino acids. DNA of the CDR3: TGTGCCAGCAGTTTATGGACAGGGAAGTATGACGAGCAGTACTTC. This gives the protein CASSLWTGKYDEQYF.